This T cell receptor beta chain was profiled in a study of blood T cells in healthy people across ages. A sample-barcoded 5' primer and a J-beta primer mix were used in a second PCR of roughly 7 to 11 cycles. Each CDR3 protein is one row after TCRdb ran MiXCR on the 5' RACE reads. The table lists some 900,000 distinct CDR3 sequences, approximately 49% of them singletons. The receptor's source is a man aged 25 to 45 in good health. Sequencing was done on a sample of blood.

CDR3 nucleotide sequence: TGCAGTGCTCCGCCCCTCTGGGGACAGGGCTCCAAAAACATTCAGTACTTC. Translation: CSAPPLWGQGSKNIQYF. V and J are TRBV20-1 and TRBJ2-4; the match to TRBD1 covers 9 bases. The CDR3 runs 17 residues. CDR1 DFQATT and CDR2 SNEGSKA come from the germline V gene (reference sequence). The V segment lost 5 bases and the J segment 2 bases; nucleotides outside the gene matches: 13.